The following is a T cell receptor beta chain sequence with its context. This entry belongs to a study of control samples from healthy donors and cancer patients. The CDR3 runs to 16 residues. Germline V CDR1 and CDR2: LNHDA, SQIVND (reference sequence). The trim removed 3 bases at V and 7 bases at J, leaving 10 bases unmatched. TCRdb's copy holds only in-frame clones and misses some; the assay was immunoSEQ multiplex PCR. The data show more than 85,000 clones, roughly 83% seen once. Sequencing was performed on PBMCs. This TCR came from a man in his sixties or seventies with lung cancer. The gene calls are TRBV19 and TRBJ2-4, with TRBD1 matching over 9 bases. CDR3 protein: CASSIMGGQGSNIQYF. In nucleotides, the CDR3 is TGTGCCAGTAGTATTATGGGTGGACAGGGGTCCAACATTCAGTACTTC. Full variable domain (missing parts from reference TRBV19 and TRBJ2-4): DGGITQSPKYLFRKEGQNVTLSCEQNLNHDAMYWYRQDPGQGLRLIYYSQIVNDFQKGDIAEGYSVSREKKESFPLTVTSAQKNPTAFYLCASSIMGGQGSNIQYFGAGTRLSVL.